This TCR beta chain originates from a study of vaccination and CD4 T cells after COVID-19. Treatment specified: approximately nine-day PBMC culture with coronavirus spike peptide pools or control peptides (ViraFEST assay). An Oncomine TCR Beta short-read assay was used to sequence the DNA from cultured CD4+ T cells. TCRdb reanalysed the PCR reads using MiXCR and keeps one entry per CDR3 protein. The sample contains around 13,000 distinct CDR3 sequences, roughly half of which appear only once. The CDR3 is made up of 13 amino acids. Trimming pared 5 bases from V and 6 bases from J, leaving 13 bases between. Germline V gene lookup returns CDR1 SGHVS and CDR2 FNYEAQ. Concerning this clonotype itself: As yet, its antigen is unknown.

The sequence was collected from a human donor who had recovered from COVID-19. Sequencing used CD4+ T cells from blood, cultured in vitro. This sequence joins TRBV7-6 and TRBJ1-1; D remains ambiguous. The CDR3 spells CASSLLALSEAFF. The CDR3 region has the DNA TGTGCCAGCAGCCTCCTAGCGCTCTCTGAAGCTTTCTTT.